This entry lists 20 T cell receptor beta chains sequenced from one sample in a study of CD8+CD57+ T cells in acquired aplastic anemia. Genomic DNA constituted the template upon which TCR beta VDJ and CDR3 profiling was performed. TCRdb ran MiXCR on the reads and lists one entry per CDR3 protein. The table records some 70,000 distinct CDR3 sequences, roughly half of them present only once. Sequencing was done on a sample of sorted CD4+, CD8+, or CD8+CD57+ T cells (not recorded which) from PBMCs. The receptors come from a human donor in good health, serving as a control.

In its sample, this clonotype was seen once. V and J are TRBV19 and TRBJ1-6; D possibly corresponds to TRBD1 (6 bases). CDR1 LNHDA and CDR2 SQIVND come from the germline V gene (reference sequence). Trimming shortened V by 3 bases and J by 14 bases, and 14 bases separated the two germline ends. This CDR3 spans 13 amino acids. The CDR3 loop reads CASSIRGAEALHF. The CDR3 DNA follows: TGTGCCAGTAGTATTCGGGGGGCAGAGGCCCTCCACTTT.

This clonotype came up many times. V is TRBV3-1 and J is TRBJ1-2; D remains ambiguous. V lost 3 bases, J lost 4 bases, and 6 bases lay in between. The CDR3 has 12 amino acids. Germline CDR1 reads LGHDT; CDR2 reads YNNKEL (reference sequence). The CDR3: CASSQDRYGYTF. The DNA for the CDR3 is TGTGCCAGCAGCCAGGATCGCTATGGCTACACCTTC. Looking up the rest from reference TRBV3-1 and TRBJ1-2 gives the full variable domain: DTAVSQTPKYLVTQMGNDKSIKCEQNLGHDTMYWYKQDSKKFLKIMFSYNNKELIINETVPNRFSPKSPDKAHLNLHINSLELGDSAVYFCASSQDRYGYTFGSGTRLTVV.

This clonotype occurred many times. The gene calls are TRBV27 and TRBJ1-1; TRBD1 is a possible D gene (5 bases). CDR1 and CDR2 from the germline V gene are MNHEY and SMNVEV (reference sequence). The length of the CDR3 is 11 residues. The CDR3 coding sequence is TGTGCGAAAGCGGGACCCACTGAAGCTTTCTTT. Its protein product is CAKAGPTEAFF.

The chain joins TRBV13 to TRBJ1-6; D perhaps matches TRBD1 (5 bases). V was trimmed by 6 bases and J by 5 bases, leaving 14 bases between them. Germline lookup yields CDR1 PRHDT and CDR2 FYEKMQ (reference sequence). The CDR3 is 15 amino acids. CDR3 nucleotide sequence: TGTGCCAGCAGTTCACAGGAGGCCGATAATTCACCCCTCCACTTT. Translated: CASSSQEADNSPLHF.

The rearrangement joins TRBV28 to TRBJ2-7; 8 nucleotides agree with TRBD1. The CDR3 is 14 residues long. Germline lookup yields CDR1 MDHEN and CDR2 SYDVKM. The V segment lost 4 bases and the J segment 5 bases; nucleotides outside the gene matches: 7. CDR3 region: CASSSGTGPHEQYF. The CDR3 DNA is TGTGCCAGCAGTTCCGGGACAGGCCCCCACGAGCAGTACTTC.

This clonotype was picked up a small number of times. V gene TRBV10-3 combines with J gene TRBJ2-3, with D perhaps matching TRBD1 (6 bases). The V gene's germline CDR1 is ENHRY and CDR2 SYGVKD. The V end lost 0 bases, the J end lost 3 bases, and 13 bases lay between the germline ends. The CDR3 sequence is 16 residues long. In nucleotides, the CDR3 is TGTGCCATCAGTGAGTCTGTGGGGGCCGGGACAGATACGCAGTATTTT. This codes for CAISESVGAGTDTQYF.

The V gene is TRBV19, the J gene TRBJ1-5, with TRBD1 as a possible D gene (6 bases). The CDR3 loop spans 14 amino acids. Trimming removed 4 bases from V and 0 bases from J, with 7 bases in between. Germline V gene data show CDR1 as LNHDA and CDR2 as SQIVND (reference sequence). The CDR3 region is CASSRGLSNQPQHF. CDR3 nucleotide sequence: TGTGCCAGTAGTAGGGGGCTTAGCAATCAGCCCCAGCATTTT.

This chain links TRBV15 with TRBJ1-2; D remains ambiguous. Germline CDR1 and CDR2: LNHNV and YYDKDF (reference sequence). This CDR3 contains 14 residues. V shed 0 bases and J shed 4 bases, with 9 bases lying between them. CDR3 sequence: CATSRDRRSYGYTF. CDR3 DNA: TGTGCCACCAGCAGAGATCGGCGCAGCTATGGCTACACCTTC.

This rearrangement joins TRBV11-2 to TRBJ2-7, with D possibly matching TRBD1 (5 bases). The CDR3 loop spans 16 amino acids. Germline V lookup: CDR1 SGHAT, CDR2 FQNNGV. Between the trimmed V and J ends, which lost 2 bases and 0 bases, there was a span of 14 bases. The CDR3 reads CASSLKIGAGSYEQYF. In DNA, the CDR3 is TGTGCCAGCAGCTTAAAGATAGGGGCAGGCTCCTACGAGCAGTACTTC.

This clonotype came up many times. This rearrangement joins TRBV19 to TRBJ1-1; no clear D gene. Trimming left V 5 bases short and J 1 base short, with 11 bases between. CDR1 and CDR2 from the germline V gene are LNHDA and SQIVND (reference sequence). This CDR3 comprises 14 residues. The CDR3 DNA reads TGTGCCAGTAGTGCGATGACGGGGAACACTGAAGCTTTCTTT. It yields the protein CASSAMTGNTEAFF.

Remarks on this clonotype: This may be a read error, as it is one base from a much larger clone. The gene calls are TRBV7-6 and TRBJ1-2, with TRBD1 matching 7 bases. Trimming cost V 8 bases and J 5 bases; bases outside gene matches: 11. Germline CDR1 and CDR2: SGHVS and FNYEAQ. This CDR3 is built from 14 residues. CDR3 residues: CASSAPGDSYGYTF. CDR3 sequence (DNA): TGTGCCAGCTCAGCACCGGGGGACAGTTATGGCTACACCTTC.

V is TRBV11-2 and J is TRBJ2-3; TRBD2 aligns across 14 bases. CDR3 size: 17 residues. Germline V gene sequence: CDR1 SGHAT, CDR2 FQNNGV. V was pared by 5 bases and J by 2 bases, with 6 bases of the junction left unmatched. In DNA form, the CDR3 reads TGTGCCAGCAGCGGGACTAGCGGGAGACATCCCACAGATACGCAGTATTTT. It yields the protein CASSGTSGRHPTDTQYF.

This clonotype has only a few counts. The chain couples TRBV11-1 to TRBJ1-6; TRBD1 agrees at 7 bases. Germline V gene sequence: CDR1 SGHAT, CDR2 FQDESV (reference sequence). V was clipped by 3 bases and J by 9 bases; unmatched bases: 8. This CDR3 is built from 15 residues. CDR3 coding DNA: TGTGCCAGCAGCTTGGGACAGATGATTAGTTCACCCCTCCACTTT. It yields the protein CASSLGQMISSPLHF.

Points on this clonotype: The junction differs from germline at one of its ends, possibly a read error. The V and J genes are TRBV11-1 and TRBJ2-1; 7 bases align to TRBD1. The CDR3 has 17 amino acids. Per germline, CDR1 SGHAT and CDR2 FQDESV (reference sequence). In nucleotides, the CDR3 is TGTGCCAGCAGCTTAGGGGGGACAGCCCCGCCCTACAATAAGCAGTTCTTC. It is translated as CASSLGGTAPPYNKQFF.

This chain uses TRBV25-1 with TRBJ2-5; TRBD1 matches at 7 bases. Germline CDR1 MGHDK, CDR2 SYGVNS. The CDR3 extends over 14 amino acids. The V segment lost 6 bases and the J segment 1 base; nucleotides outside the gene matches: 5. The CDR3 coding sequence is TGTGCCAGCAGGGGATCAGGGGGCCAAGAGACCCAGTACTTC. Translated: CASRGSGGQETQYF.

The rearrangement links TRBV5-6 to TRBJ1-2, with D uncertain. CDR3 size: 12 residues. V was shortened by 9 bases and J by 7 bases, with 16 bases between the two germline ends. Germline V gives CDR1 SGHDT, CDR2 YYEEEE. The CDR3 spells CATTSGESGYTF. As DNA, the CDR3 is TGTGCCACCACTTCCGGAGAGTCTGGCTACACCTTC.

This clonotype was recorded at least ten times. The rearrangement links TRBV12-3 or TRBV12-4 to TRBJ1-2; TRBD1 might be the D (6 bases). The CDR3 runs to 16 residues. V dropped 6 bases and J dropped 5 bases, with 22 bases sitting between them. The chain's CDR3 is CASSWSGGEDWYGYTF. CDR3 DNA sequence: TGTGCCAGCAGCTGGTCCGGGGGCGAGGATTGGTATGGCTACACCTTC.

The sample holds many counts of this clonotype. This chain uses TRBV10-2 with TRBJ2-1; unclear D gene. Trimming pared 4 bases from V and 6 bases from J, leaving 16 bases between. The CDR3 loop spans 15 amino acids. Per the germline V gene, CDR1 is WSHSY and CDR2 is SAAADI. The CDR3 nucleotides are TGCGCCAGCAGTGGTTTAAAATTAGGACCCAATGAGCAGTTCTTC. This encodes CASSGLKLGPNEQFF.

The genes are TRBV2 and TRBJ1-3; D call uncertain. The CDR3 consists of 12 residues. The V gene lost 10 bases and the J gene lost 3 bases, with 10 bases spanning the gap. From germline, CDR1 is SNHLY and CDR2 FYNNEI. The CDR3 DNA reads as TGTGCCACCTCCGGGGATGGAAACACCATATATTTT. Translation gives CATSGDGNTIYF.

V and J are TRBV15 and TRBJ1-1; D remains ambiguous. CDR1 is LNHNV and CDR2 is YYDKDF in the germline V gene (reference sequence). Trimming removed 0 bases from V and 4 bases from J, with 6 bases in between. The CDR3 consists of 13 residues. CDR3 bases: TGTGCCACCAGCAGAGAGGCTCTCACTGAAGCTTTCTTT. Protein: CATSREALTEAFF.